Listed below are T cell receptor beta chains from one sample, sequenced in a study of T cell responses to AZD1222 COVID-19 vaccine. Generated by immunoSEQ multiplex PCR, the TCRdb table keeps only in-frame clones and is missing some. Here the sample spans about 130,000 clones, around 84% being singletons. This material consisted of peripheral blood, taken on day 0 of AZD1222 vaccination. The source of these receptors is an adult in good health. CDR3s include the opening cysteine and the closing phenylalanine or tryptophan. Each record gives: V gene, clone size, J gene, D gene, CDR3 protein, CDR3 DNA. The D gene is left open where the match is weak. Clone size is stated in some rows and not others, as once, few, many or a class when expanded.

TRBV18	NA	TRBJ1-1	NA	CASSQDRFEAFF	TGTGCCAGCTCACAGGACAGATTTGAAGCTTTCTTT
TRBV6-5	NA	TRBJ2-7	NA	CASSLLETYEQYF	TGTGCCAGCAGTCTACTAGAGACCTACGAGCAGTACTTC
TRBV27	NA	TRBJ1-4	NA	CASKFNEKLFF	TGTGCCAGCAAGTTTAATGAAAAACTGTTTTTT
TRBV29-1	few	TRBJ1-6	NA	CSVSDGNSPLHF	TGCAGCGTTTCGGACGGGAATTCACCCCTCCACTTT
TRBV2	NA	TRBJ1-5	NA	CASSESGTRYSNQPQHF	TGTGCCAGCAGTGAATCCGGGACACGTTATAGCAATCAGCCCCAGCATTTT
TRBV6-5	NA	TRBJ1-6	NA	CASSREVDNSPLHF	TGTGCCAGCAGTAGGGAAGTCGATAATTCACCCCTCCACTTT
TRBV3-1/TRBV3-2	NA	TRBJ2-7	NA	CASSRHRGGSYEQYF	TGTGCCAGCAGCCGTCACAGGGGGGGGTCCTACGAGCAGTACTTC
TRBV27	NA	TRBJ1-5	NA	CASSRTDNQPQHF	TGTGCCAGCAGTAGGACAGACAATCAGCCCCAGCATTTT
TRBV30	NA	TRBJ2-7	NA	CAWSGRRDHRTRSSYEQYF	TGTGCCTGGAGTGGACGCCGGGACCACAGGACCAGAAGCTCCTACGAGCAGTACTTC
TRBV6-1	few	TRBJ2-5	NA	CASSEKRQGGTQYF	TGTGCCAGCAGTGAAAAGCGTCAGGGGGGGACCCAGTACTTC
TRBV5-1	NA	TRBJ1-3	NA	CASSLTGSVVGNTIYF	TGCGCCAGCAGCTTGACAGGCTCAGTCGTTGGAAACACCATATATTTT
TRBV5-5	NA	TRBJ1-1	NA	CASSWGGPPNTEAFF	TGTGCCAGCAGCTGGGGGGGGCCCCCGAACACTGAAGCTTTCTTT
TRBV7-9	NA	TRBJ1-2	NA	CASSSFVSASNYGYTF	TGTGCCAGCAGCTCCTTCGTCTCGGCATCAAACTATGGCTACACCTTC
TRBV7-2	NA	TRBJ1-3	NA	CASSLVVQSGNTIYF	TGTGCCAGCAGCTTAGTCGTCCAGTCTGGAAACACCATATATTTT
TRBV7-3	NA	TRBJ2-1	TRBD2	CASSLFPAGVNEQFF	TGTGCCAGCAGCTTATTCCCAGCGGGGGTCAATGAGCAGTTCTTC
TRBV29-1	NA	TRBJ2-2	NA	CSGISSEELFF	TGCAGCGGTATCAGTTCGGAGGAGCTGTTTTTT
TRBV9	NA	TRBJ1-2	NA	CASSVVASTFNYGYTF	TGTGCCAGCAGCGTAGTAGCTTCAACTTTTAACTATGGCTACACCTTC
TRBV5-4	once	TRBJ2-7	TRBD2	CASSSRIGLAGIYEQYF	TGTGCCAGCAGCAGTCGCATTGGACTAGCGGGAATCTACGAGCAGTACTTC
TRBV20-1	NA	TRBJ1-1	NA	CSAPGNTEAFF	TGCAGTGCCCCTGGGAACACTGAAGCTTTCTTT
TRBV5-1	NA	TRBJ2-7	NA	CASSLDGTGPSYEQYF	TGCGCCAGCAGTTTGGACGGGACGGGACCCTCCTACGAGCAGTACTTC
TRBV7-2	NA	TRBJ1-2	NA	CASSARWRGSSVGYTF	TGTGCCAGCAGCGCCCGGTGGCGGGGATCGAGTGTCGGCTACACCTTC
TRBV6-5	NA	TRBJ2-7	TRBD1	CASPPGQGWNEQYF	TGTGCCTCGCCCCCGGGACAGGGGTGGAACGAGCAGTACTTC
TRBV12-3/TRBV12-4	few	TRBJ1-2	NA	CASSFTLNYGYTF	TGTGCCAGCAGTTTCACATTGAACTATGGCTACACCTTC
TRBV7-3	NA	TRBJ2-7	TRBD2	CASSPGIAGSEQYF	TGTGCCAGCAGCCCCGGGATAGCGGGGAGTGAGCAGTACTTC
TRBV5-1	NA	TRBJ1-1	NA	CASSLQAGDPEAFF	TGCGCCAGCAGCTTGCAGGCAGGGGATCCTGAAGCTTTCTTT
TRBV6-1	NA	TRBJ2-5	TRBD2	CASSPSGGGETQYF	TGTGCCAGCAGTCCATCGGGAGGAGGAGAGACCCAGTACTTC
TRBV11-2	NA	TRBJ2-7	NA	CASSLFIPAYEQYF	TGTGCCAGCAGCTTATTTATACCGGCTTACGAGCAGTACTTC
TRBV12-3/TRBV12-4	NA	TRBJ2-7	NA	CASSLAGGEQYF	TGTGCCAGCAGTTTAGCAGGGGGCGAGCAGTACTTC
TRBV2	NA	TRBJ2-7	TRBD2	CASSEVGLAGASRTYEQYF	TGTGCCAGCAGTGAAGTGGGACTAGCGGGAGCTAGTAGGACCTACGAGCAGTACTTC
TRBV3-1/TRBV3-2	NA	TRBJ2-1	NA	CARGGGNYNEQFF	TGTGCCAGAGGGGGGGGCAATTACAATGAGCAGTTCTTC
TRBV19	NA	TRBJ1-3	NA	CASSIPRTYGSNTIYF	TGTGCCAGTAGTATACCAAGGACGTATGGTAGCAACACCATATATTTT
TRBV12-3/TRBV12-4	NA	TRBJ1-6	NA	CASSYGNSPLHF	TGTGCCAGCAGTTATGGAAATTCACCCCTCCACTTT
TRBV30	NA	TRBJ1-2	NA	CAWSVPDRPLLGYTF	TGTGCCTGGAGTGTGCCCGACAGGCCCCTCTTGGGCTACACCTTC
TRBV4-3	NA	TRBJ1-2	NA	CASSQDWSGSEGYTF	TGCGCCAGCAGCCAAGATTGGTCAGGGTCGGAGGGCTACACCTTC
TRBV7-9	few	TRBJ2-1	TRBD2	CASSRDAGVDEQFF	TGTGCCAGCAGTCGCGATGCGGGGGTGGATGAGCAGTTCTTC
TRBV28	NA	TRBJ2-5	TRBD1	CASSLRDRGETQYF	TGTGCCAGCAGTTTGAGGGACAGGGGTGAGACCCAGTACTTC
TRBV28	NA	TRBJ1-2	NA	CASSNRDNLNYGYTF	TGTGCCAGCAGTAACCGGGACAACCTTAACTATGGCTACACCTTC
TRBV15	NA	TRBJ1-5	TRBD1	CATSRVGTASNQPQHF	TGTGCCACCAGCAGAGTGGGGACAGCCTCTAATCAGCCCCAGCATTTT
TRBV15	NA	TRBJ2-7	TRBD1	CATSTGQASYEQYF	TGTGCCACCAGCACCGGACAGGCCTCCTACGAGCAGTACTTC
TRBV2	NA	TRBJ2-5	NA	CASSVGVGETQYF	TGTGCCAGCAGTGTGGGCGTAGGGGAGACCCAGTACTTC
TRBV9	NA	TRBJ1-5	NA	CASSPGVSNQPQHF	TGTGCCAGCAGCCCCGGTGTTAGCAATCAGCCCCAGCATTTT
TRBV30	NA	TRBJ2-1	NA	CAWSGDSRSYNEQFF	TGTGCCTGGAGTGGAGATTCTCGCTCCTACAATGAGCAGTTCTTC
TRBV16	NA	TRBJ2-7	TRBD2	CASSQSAGTSVLPEQYF	TGTGCCAGCAGCCAATCAGCAGGGACTAGCGTCCTCCCCGAGCAGTACTTC
TRBV19	once	TRBJ1-6	TRBD1	CASRDRVGSPLHF	TGTGCCAGTAGAGACAGGGTCGGCTCACCCCTCCACTTT
TRBV6-2/TRBV6-3	NA	TRBJ2-5	TRBD2	CASSKRLAGTQETQYF	TGTGCCAGCAGCAAACGACTAGCGGGGACTCAAGAGACCCAGTACTTC
TRBV12-3/TRBV12-4	NA	TRBJ2-5	NA	CASSLGEETQYF	TGTGCCAGCAGTTTAGGGGAAGAGACCCAGTACTTC
TRBV5-1	once	TRBJ2-3	NA	CASLEEDTQYF	TGCGCCAGCCTAGAGGAGGATACGCAGTATTTT
TRBV3-1/TRBV3-2	NA	TRBJ2-2	NA	CASSQNLWTNTGELFF	TGTGCCAGCAGCCAAAATCTTTGGACGAACACCGGGGAGCTGTTTTTT
TRBV19	NA	TRBJ2-3	TRBD2	CASSIVSGEGDTQYF	TGTGCCAGTAGTATAGTGTCCGGGGAGGGAGATACGCAGTATTTT
TRBV5-1	NA	TRBJ1-2	NA	CASSWGVDRPNYGYTF	TGCGCCAGCAGCTGGGGGGTCGACAGGCCTAACTATGGCTACACCTTC
TRBV29-1	NA	TRBJ1-1	NA	CSGGEGWSTEAFF	TGCAGCGGGGGGGAGGGTTGGAGCACTGAAGCTTTCTTT
TRBV2	few	TRBJ1-2	NA	CASSLFPERVGYTF	TGTGCCAGCAGTTTATTCCCTGAAAGGGTTGGCTACACCTTC
TRBV14	NA	TRBJ1-6	NA	CASSQVQGLGALHF	TGTGCCAGCAGCCAAGTCCAGGGGCTTGGGGCCCTCCACTTT